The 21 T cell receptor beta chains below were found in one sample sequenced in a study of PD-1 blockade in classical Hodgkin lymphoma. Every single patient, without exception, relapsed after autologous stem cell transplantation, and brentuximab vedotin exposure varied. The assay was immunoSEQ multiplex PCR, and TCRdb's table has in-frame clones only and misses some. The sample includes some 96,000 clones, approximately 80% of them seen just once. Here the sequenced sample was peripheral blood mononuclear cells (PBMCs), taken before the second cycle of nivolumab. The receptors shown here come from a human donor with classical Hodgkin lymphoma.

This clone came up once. In DNA, the CDR3 is TGTGCCAGCAGCTTAGGAAGCCAGGGAGCGGACACTGAAGCTTTCTTT. The encoded protein is CASSLGSQGADTEAFF. V is TRBV7-2 and J is TRBJ1-1, with D perhaps matching TRBD1 (5 bases). Germline V gene sequence: CDR1 SGHTA, CDR2 FQGNSA. The length of the CDR3 is 16 residues. Deletions cut 1 base from V and 3 bases from J, with 15 bases between.

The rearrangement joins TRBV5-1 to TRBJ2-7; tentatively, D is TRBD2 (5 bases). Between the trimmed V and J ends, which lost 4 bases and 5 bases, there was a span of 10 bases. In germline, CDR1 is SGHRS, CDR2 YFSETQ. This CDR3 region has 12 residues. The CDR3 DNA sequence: TGCGCCAGCAGCCCCCCCGGGGACGAGCAGTACTTC. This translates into CASSPPGDEQYF.

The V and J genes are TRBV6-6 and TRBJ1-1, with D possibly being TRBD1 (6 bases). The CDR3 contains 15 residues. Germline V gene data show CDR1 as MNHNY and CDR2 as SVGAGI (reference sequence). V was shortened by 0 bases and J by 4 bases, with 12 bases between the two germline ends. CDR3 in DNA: TGTGCCAGCAGTTACTCCAACCTAGGGGGCACTGAAGCTTTCTTT. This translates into CASSYSNLGGTEAFF.

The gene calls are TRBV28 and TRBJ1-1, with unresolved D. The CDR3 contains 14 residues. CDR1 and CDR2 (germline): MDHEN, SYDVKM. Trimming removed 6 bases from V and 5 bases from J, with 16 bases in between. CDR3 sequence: CASSRPAYGTEAFF. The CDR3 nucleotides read TGTGCCAGCAGCAGGCCGGCGTATGGGACTGAAGCTTTCTTT.

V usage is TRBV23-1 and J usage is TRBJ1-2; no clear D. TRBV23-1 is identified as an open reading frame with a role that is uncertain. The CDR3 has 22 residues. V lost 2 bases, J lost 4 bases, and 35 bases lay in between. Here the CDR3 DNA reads TGCGCCAGCAGTCAACCGGACCACCAAGACCCCTATGTTACAACCCACATCTATGGCTACACCTTC. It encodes CASSQPDHQDPYVTTHIYGYTF.

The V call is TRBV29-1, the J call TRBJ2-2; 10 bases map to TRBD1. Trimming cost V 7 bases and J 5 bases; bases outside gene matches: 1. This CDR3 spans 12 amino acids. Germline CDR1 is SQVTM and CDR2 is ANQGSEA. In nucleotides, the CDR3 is TGCAGCGGGGACAGGGGAACCGGGGAGCTGTTTTTT. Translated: CSGDRGTGELFF.

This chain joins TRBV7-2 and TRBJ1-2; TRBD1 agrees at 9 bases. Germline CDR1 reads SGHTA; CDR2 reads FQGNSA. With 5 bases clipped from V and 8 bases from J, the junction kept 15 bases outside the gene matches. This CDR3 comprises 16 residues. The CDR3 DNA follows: TGTGCCAGCAGCAGGTGGACAGGGGCGGATTCCAGCGGCTACACCTTC. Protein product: CASSRWTGADSSGYTF.

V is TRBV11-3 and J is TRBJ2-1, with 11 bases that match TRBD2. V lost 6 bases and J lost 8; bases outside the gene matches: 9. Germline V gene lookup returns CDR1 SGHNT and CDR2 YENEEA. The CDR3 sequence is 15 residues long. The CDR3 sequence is CASSSTSGSNYEQFF. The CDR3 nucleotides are TGTGCCAGCAGTTCTACTAGCGGGAGTAACTATGAGCAGTTCTTC.

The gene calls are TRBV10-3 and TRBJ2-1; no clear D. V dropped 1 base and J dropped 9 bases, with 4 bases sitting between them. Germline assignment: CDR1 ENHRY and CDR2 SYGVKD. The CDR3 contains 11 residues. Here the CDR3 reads CAISELVEQFF. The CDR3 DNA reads TGTGCCATCAGTGAGTTGGTTGAGCAGTTCTTC.

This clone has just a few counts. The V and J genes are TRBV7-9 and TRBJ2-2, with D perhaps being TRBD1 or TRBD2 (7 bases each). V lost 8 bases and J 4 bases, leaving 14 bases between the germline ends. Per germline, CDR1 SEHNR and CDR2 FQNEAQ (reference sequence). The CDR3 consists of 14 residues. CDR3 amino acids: CASQGGLGTGELFF. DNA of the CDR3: TGTGCCAGCCAGGGGGGGCTTGGCACCGGGGAGCTGTTTTTT.

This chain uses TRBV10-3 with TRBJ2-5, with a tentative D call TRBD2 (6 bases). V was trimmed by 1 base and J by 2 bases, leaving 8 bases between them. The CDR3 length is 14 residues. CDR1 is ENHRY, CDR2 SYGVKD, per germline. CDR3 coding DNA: TGTGCCATCAGTGAGTTTGGAGGGCAAGAGACCCAGTACTTC. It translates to CAISEFGGQETQYF.

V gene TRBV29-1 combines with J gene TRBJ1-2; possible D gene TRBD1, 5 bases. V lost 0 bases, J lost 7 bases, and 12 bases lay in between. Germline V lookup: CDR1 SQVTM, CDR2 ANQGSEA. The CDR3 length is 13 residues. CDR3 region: CSVEEGPGSGYTF. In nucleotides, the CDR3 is TGCAGCGTTGAAGAAGGCCCAGGGTCTGGCTACACCTTC.

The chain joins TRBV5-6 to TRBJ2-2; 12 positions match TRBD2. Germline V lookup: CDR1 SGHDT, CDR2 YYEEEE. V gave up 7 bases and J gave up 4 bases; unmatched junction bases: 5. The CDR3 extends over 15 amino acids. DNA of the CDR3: TGTGCCAGCTCGGAGACTAGCGGGAGCACCGGGGAGCTGTTTTTT. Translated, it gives CASSETSGSTGELFF.

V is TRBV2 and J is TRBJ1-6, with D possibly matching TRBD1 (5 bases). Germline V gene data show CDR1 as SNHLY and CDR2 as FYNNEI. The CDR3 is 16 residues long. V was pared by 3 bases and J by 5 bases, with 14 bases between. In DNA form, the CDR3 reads TGTGCCAGCAGTGATAACAGGTTGAGGGATAATTCACCCCTCCACTTT. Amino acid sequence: CASSDNRLRDNSPLHF. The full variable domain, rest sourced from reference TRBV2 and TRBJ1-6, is EPEVTQTPSHQVTQMGQEVILRCVPISNHLYFYWYRQILGQKVEFLVSFYNNEISEKSEIFDDQFSVERPDGSNFTLKIRSTKLEDSAMYFCASSDNRLRDNSPLHFGNGTRLTVT.

The CDR3 DNA reads TGTGCCACCAGCGCACATCAAGGACCCGAAGAGACCCAGTACTTC. Amino acid sequence: CATSAHQGPEETQYF. J is TRBJ2-5 and V is TRBV15; D gene uncertain. With 5 bases removed from V and 3 bases from J, the gap between germline ends came to 16 bases. The CDR3 runs 15 residues. Germline V gene data show CDR1 as LNHNV and CDR2 as YYDKDF (reference sequence).

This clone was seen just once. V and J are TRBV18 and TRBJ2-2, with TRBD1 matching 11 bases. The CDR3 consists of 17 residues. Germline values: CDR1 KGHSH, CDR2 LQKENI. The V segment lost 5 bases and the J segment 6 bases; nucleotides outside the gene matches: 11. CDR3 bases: TGTGCCAGCTCAACGACCCGGACAGGGGGCCGGTCCGGGGAGCTGTTTTTT. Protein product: CASSTTRTGGRSGELFF.

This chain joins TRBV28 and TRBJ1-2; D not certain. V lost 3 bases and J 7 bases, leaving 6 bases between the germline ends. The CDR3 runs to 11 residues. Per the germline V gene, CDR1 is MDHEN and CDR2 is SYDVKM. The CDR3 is CASSFGAGYTF. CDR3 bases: TGTGCCAGCAGTTTTGGTGCTGGCTACACCTTC.

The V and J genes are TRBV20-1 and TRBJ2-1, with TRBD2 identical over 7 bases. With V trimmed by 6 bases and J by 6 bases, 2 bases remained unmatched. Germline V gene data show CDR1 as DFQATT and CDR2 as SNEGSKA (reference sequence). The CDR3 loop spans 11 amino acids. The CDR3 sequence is CSARTSNEQFF. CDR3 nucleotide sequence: TGCAGTGCCAGGACTAGCAATGAGCAGTTCTTC.

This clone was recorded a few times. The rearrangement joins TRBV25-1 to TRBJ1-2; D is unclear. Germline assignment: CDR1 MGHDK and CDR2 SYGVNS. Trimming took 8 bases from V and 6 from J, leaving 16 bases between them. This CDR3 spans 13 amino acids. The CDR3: CASRTGGPNGYTF. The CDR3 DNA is TGTGCCAGCCGAACGGGCGGACCTAATGGCTACACCTTC.

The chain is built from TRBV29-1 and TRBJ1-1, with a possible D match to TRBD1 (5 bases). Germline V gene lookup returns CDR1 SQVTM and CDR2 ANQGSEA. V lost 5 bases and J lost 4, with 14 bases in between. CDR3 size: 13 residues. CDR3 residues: CSVSAGMLTEAFF. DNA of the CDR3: TGCAGCGTTTCAGCAGGGATGCTCACTGAAGCTTTCTTT.

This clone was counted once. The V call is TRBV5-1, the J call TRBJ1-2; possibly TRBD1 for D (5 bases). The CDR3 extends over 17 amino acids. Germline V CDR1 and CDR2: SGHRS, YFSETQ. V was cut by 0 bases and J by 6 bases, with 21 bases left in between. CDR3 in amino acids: CASSLGDSSLTSNGYTF. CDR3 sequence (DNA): TGCGCCAGCAGCTTGGGCGACAGTAGTCTTACAAGCAATGGCTACACCTTC.